This TCR beta chain was sequenced during a study of tumor and adjacent non-tumor tissue in lung cancer. Overall study context: The cohort had under 15 adenocarcinoma, 2 squamous cell and 1 small cell patients. Samples averaged approximately 4.2 million productive TCRbeta reads each.

RNA was extracted from bulk tissue without any cell sorting. The V gene's germline CDR1 is SGHAT and CDR2 FQNNGV. The CDR3 has 15 residues. Study conclusions and caveats: TCR diversity was significantly greater in tumor than normal lung tissue. Top 100 clones took a larger repertoire share in normal lung.

To note about this clonotype: The antigen is unknown. A read error may account for a junction end that differs from germline.

Three rounds of nested PCR, following a modified ARM-PCR protocol, produced the TCRbeta library. TCRdb reanalysed the multiplex PCR reads using MiXCR and keeps one entry per CDR3 protein. The sample comprises some 99,000 distinct CDR3 sequences, 60% to 80% of which are singletons, and approximately 35% rests with the top ten. Material for sequencing was lung tumor tissue. The chain couples TRBV11-2 to TRBJ1-6; 7 bases line up with TRBD1. This receptor was obtained from a woman aged 60-75 years with non-small cell lung cancer. The CDR3 reads CASSLDIAGGRPLNF. DNA for the CDR3: TGTGCCAGCAGCTTAGATATTGCAGGGGGGAGACCCCTCAACTTT.